This TCR beta chain was recovered during a study of T cell changes during pregnancy in multiple sclerosis. Data came from immunoSEQ multiplex PCR; TCRdb stores just in-frame clones and leaves some out. There are 95,000 to 100,000 clones in the sample; 91% occur only once, and about 3.4% lies in the top ten. The V and J ends lost 3 bases and 4 bases respectively, with 19 bases between them. The germline gives CDR1 SGDLS, CDR2 YYNGEE. The CDR3 length is 16 residues. This sequence originates from a female donor with multiple sclerosis, enrolled in a pregnancy study. The chain couples TRBV9 to TRBJ1-2; D unclear. Sequenced here: peripheral blood, sampled in the second trimester of pregnancy. CDR3 bases: TGTGCCAGCAGCGAGGCGGTTTATTCCGAGGGCTATGGCTACACCTTC. Protein: CASSEAVYSEGYGYTF.